Following are 6 T cell receptor beta chains from one sample sequenced in a study of cytomegalovirus exposure and HLA in healthy donors. A multiplex PCR was run with 60 Vbeta primers and 13 Jbeta primers. Clones were sequenced by immunoSEQ multiplex PCR, and TCRdb holds only the in-frame ones, with some missing. The table shows more than 140,000 clones, with over 60% occurring only once. Sequences were obtained from PBMCs. These receptor sequences come from a male donor in good health and CMV-seronegative.

This clone was found a few times. This chain joins TRBV7-2 and TRBJ2-6; D not resolved. The CDR3 contains 15 residues. The germline V gene encodes CDR1 SGHTA and CDR2 FQGNSA. Trimming pared 0 bases from V and 0 bases from J, leaving 3 bases between. In nucleotides, the CDR3 is TGTGCCAGCAGCTTAGCGAGCTCTGGGGCCAACGTCCTGACTTTC. Protein: CASSLASSGANVLTF.

This clone was recorded only once. The chain employs TRBV9 and TRBJ1-2, with D uncertain. Germline lookup yields CDR1 SGDLS and CDR2 YYNGEE. Trimming took off 3 bases at V and 7 bases at J, with 7 bases between the two ends. There are 11 residues in the CDR3. The CDR3 sequence: CASSGTRGYTF. CDR3 DNA: TGTGCCAGCAGCGGTACTCGTGGCTACACCTTC.

The chain combines TRBV5-1 with TRBJ1-1; 7 bases map to TRBD1. With V trimmed by 1 base and J by 0 bases, 6 bases remained unmatched. The CDR3 is 16 amino acids. In germline, CDR1 is SGHRS, CDR2 YFSETQ. The DNA of the CDR3 is TGCGCCAGCAGCTTGTTTGCGGGACAGCTGAACACTGAAGCTTTCTTT. Translation gives CASSLFAGQLNTEAFF.

This clone was recorded a few times. The chain recombines TRBV6-1 with TRBJ2-1, with TRBD2 matching over 7 bases. In germline, CDR1 is MNHNS, CDR2 SASEGT. The V and J ends lost 8 bases and 0 bases, in that order; junction bases with no gene match: 10. This CDR3 has 16 amino acids. CDR3 loop: CASRGLAGSSYNEQFF. DNA of the CDR3: TGTGCCAGCCGTGGGTTAGCGGGTAGCTCCTACAATGAGCAGTTCTTC.

The chain employs TRBV6-6 and TRBJ1-2; no definite D call. Per the germline V gene, CDR1 is MNHNY and CDR2 is SVGAGI (reference sequence). This CDR3 is built from 14 residues. The V and J ends lost 6 bases and 4 bases respectively, with 15 bases between them. The CDR3 loop is CASSQVRFGYGYTF. CDR3 DNA sequence: TGTGCCAGCAGCCAAGTCCGGTTTGGCTATGGCTACACCTTC.

For this clone: The junction departs from germline at one end; a sequencing error may be responsible. The chain carries TRBV7-9 and TRBJ2-7; D uncertain. CDR1 and CDR2 (germline): SEHNR, FQNEAQ (reference sequence). The length of the CDR3 is 12 residues. In nucleotides, the CDR3 is TGTTCCAGCAGCTTAATTAATTACGAGCAGTACTTC. The encoded protein is CSSSLINYEQYF.